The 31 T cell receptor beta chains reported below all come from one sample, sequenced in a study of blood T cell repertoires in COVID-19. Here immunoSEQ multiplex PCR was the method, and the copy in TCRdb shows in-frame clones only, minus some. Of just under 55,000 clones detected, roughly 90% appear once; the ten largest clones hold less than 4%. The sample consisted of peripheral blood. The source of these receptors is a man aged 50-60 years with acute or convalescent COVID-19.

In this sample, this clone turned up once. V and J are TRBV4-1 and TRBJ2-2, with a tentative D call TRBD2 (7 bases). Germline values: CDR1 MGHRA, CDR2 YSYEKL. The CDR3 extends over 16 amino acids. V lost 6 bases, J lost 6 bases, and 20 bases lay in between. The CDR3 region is CASRARLGGAAGELFF. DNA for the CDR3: TGCGCCAGCAGGGCCCGATTAGGGGGGGCAGCCGGGGAGCTGTTTTTT.

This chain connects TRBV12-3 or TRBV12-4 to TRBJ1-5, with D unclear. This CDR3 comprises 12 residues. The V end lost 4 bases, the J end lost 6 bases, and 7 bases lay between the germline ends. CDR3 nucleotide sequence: TGTGCCAGCAGTTACGCGCCTCAGCCCCAGCATTTT. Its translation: CASSYAPQPQHF.

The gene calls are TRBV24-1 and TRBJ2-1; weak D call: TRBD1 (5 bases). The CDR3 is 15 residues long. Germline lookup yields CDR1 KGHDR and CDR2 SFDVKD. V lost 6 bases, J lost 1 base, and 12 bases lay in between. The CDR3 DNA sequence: TGTGCCACCAGTCTCAGGGTAGGATCCTACAATGAGCAGTTCTTC. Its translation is CATSLRVGSYNEQFF.

Here the CDR3 DNA reads TGTGCCAGCAGCAGCCAGACAGGGGATATTGAAAAACTGTTTTTT. Translated, it gives CASSSQTGDIEKLFF. The gene calls are TRBV21-1 and TRBJ1-4; the tabulated D call, TRBD1, remains unverified against the DNA. TRBV21-1 is a pseudogene segment. CDR3 size: 15 residues.

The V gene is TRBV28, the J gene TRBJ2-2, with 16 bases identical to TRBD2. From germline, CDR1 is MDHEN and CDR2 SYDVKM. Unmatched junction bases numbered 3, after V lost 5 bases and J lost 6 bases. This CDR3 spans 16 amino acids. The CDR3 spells CASSAGLAGGAGELFF. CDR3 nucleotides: TGTGCCAGCAGTGCGGGACTAGCGGGAGGGGCCGGGGAGCTGTTTTTT.

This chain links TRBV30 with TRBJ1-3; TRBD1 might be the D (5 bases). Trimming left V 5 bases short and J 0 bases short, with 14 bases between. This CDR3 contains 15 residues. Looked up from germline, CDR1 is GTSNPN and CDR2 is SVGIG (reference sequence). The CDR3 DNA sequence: TGTGCCTGGGCCAATTCAGGGTTCTCTGGAAACACCATATATTTT. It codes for CAWANSGFSGNTIYF.

Here the CDR3 reads CASSHTSGGTYEQYF. The CDR3 coding sequence is TGTGCCAGCAGCCACACTAGCGGGGGTACCTACGAGCAGTACTTC. The chain joins TRBV5-4 to TRBJ2-7; 11 bases fit TRBD2. Germline V gene lookup returns CDR1 SGHNT and CDR2 YYREEE (reference sequence). The CDR3 length is 15 residues. V dropped 4 bases and J dropped 2; count of bases not matched to a gene: 5.

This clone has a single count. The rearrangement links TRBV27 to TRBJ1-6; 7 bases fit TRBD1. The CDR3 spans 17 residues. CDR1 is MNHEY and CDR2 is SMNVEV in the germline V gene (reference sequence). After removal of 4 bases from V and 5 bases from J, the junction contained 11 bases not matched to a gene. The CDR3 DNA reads TGTGCCAGCAGTTCAACCCCTCAGGGGGTGAATAATTCACCCCTCCACTTT. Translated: CASSSTPQGVNNSPLHF.

The CDR3, as DNA: TGTGCCAGCAGCCCCAAAGCGGGGGCATCTGAAGCTTTCTTT. Its translation: CASSPKAGASEAFF. The rearrangement links TRBV11-2 to TRBJ1-1, with D possibly matching TRBD1 (6 bases). The CDR3 contains 14 residues. Germline V gene data show CDR1 as SGHAT and CDR2 as FQNNGV. The V end lost 5 bases, the J end lost 6 bases, and 16 bases lay between the germline ends.

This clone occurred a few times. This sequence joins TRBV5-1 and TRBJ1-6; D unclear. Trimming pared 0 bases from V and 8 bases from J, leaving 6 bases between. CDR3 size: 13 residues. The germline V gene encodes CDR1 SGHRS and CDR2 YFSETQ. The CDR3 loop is CASSLVRDSPLHF. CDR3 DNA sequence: TGCGCCAGCAGCTTGGTGAGGGATTCACCCCTCCACTTT.

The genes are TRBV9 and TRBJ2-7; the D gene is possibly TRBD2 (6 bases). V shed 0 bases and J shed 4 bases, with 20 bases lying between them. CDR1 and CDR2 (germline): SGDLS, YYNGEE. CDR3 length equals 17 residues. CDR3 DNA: TGTGCCAGCAGCGTAGTGATAGTTAAGGGGAGGAGATACGAGCAGTACTTC. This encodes CASSVVIVKGRRYEQYF.

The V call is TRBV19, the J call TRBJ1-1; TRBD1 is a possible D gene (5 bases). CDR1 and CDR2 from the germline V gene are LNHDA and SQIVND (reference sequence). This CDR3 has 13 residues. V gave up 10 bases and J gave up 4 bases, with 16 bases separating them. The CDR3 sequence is CATSGGWGTEAFF. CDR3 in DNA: TGTGCCACCTCGGGGGGGTGGGGCACTGAAGCTTTCTTT.

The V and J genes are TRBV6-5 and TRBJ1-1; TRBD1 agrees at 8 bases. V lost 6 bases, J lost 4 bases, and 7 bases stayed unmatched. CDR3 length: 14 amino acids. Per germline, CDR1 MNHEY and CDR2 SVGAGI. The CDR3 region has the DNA TGTGCCAGCAGCATACAGGGGGTCGGCACTGAAGCTTTCTTT. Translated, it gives CASSIQGVGTEAFF.

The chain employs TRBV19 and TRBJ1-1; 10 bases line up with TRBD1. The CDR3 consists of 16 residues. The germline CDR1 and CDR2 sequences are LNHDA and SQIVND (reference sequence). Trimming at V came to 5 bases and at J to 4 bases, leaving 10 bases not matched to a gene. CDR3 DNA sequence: TGTGCCAGTAGTTTCCGATCGGACAGGGGGAGCACTGAAGCTTTCTTT. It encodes CASSFRSDRGSTEAFF.

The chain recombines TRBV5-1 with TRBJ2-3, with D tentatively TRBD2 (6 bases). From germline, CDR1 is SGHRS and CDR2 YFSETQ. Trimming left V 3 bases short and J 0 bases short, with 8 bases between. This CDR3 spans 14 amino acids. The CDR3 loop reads CASSSGDSTDTQYF. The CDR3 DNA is TGCGCCAGCAGCTCGGGGGACAGCACAGATACGCAGTATTTT.

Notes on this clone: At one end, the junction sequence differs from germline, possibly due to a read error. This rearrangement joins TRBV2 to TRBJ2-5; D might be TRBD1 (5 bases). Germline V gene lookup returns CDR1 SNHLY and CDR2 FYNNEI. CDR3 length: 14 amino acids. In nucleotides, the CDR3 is TGTGCCGGCAGGGATCCAGGGTCGGTGGAGACCCAGTACTTC. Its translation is CAGRDPGSVETQYF.

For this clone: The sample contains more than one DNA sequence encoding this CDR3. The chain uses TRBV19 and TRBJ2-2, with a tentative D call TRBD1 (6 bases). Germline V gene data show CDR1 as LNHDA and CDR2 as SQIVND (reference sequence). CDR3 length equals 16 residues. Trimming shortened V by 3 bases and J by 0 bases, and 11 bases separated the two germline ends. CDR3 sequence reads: CASSILGAANTGELFF. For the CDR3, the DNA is TGTGCCAGTAGTATTCTGGGGGCGGCGAACACCGGGGAGCTGTTTTTT.

In DNA, the CDR3 is TGCGCCAGCAGCTTTAAGGGGTTTAATGAAAAACTGTTTTTT. Amino acid sequence: CASSFKGFNEKLFF. The chain employs TRBV5-1 and TRBJ1-4; the D gene is possibly TRBD1 (5 bases). Germline V CDR1 and CDR2: SGHRS, YFSETQ. Trimming left V 2 bases short and J 4 bases short, with 9 bases between. The CDR3 sequence is 14 residues long.

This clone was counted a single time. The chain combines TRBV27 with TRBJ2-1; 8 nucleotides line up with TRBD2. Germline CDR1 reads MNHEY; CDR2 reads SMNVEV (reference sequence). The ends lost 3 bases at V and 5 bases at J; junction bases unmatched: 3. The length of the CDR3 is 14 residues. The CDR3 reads CASSLSGGHNEQFF. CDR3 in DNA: TGTGCCAGCAGTTTGAGCGGGGGTCACAATGAGCAGTTCTTC.

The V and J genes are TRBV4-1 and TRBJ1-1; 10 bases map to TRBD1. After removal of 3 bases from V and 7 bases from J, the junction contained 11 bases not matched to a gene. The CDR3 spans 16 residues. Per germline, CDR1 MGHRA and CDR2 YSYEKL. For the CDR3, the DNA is TGCGCCAGCAGCCAGATGGGACAGGGGCGCGGGGGTGAAGCTTTCTTT. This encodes CASSQMGQGRGGEAFF.

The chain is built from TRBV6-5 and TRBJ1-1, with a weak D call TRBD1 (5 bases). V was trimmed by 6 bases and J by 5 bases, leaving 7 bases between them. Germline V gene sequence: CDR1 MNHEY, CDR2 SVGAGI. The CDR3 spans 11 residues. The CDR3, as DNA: TGTGCCAGCAGGGGGGGAACTGAAGCTTTCTTT. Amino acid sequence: CASRGGTEAFF.

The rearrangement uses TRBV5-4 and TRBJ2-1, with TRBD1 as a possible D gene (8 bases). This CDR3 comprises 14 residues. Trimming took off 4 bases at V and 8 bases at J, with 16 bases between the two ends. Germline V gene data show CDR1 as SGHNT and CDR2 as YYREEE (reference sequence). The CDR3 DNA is TGTGCCAGCAGCCAGGGACAGGCGGGGGATGAGCAGTTCTTC. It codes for CASSQGQAGDEQFF.

CDR3 region: CASRVSGSYNEQFF. The CDR3 coding sequence is TGTGCCAGCAGGGTGTCGGGATCCTACAATGAGCAGTTCTTC. V gene TRBV6-5 combines with J gene TRBJ2-1, with a weak D call TRBD2 (5 bases). Trimming cost V 6 bases and J 1 base, with 10 bases left between them. The CDR3 is 14 amino acids. Germline lookup yields CDR1 MNHEY and CDR2 SVGAGI.

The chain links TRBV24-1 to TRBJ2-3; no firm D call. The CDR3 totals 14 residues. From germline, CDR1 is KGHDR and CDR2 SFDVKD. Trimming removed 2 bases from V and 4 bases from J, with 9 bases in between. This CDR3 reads CATSDSRWADTQYF. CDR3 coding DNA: TGTGCCACCAGTGATTCTAGATGGGCAGATACGCAGTATTTT.

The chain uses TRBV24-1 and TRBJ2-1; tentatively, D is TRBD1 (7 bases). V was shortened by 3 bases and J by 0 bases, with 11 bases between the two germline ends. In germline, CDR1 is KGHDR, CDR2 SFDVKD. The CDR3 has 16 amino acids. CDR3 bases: TGTGCCACCAGTGATCAGGGGGGCAGCTCCTACAATGAGCAGTTCTTC. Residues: CATSDQGGSSYNEQFF.

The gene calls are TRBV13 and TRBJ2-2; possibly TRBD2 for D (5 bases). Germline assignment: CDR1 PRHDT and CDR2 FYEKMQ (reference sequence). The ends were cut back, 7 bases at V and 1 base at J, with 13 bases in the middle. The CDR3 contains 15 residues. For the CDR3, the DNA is TGTGCCAGCACCTCCTTACTAGTGAACACCGGGGAGCTGTTTTTT. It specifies CASTSLLVNTGELFF.

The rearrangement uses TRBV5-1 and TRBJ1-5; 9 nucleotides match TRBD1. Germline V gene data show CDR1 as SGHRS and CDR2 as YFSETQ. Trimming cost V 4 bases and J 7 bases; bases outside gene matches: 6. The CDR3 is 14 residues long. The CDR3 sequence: CASSKGQGIQPQHF. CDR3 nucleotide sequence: TGCGCCAGCAGCAAGGGACAGGGTATCCAGCCCCAGCATTTT.

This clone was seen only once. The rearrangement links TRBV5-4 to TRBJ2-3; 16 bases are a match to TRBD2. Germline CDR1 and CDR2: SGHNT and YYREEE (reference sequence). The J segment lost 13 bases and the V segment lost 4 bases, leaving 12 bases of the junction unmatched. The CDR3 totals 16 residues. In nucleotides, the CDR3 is TGTGCCAGCAGCATAGGGACTAGCGGGAGGGCCTTTGAAGAGTATTTT. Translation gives CASSIGTSGRAFEEYF.

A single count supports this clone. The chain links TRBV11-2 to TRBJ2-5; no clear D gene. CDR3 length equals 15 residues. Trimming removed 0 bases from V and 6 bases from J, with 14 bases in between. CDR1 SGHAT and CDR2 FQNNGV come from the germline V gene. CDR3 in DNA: TGTGCCAGCAGCTTAGATTTGGGTACAGTGCAGACCCAGTACTTC. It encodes CASSLDLGTVQTQYF.

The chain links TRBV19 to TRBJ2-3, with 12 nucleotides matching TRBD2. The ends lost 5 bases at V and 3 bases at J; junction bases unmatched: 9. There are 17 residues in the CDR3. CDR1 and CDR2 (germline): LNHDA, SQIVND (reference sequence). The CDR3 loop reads CASSPPGLAGLTDTQYF. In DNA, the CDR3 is TGTGCCAGTAGTCCGCCGGGACTAGCGGGCCTTACAGATACGCAGTATTTT.

DNA for the CDR3: TGTGCCAGCAGCGCCACGGGACAGTCCTACGAGCAGTACTTC. This gives the protein CASSATGQSYEQYF. V is TRBV9 and J is TRBJ2-7; 7 bases line up with TRBD1. Germline V gene lookup returns CDR1 SGDLS and CDR2 YYNGEE. The CDR3 contains 14 residues. After removal of 3 bases from V and 1 base from J, the junction contained 4 bases not matched to a gene.